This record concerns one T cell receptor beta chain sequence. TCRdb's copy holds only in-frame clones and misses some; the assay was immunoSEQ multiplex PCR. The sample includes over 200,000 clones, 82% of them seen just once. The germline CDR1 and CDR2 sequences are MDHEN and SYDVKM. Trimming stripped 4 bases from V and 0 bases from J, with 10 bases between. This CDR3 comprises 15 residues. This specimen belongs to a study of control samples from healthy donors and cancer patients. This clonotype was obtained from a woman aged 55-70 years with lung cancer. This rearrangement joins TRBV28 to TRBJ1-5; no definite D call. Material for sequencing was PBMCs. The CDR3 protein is CASSWGGSSNQPQHF. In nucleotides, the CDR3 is TGTGCCAGCAGTTGGGGTGGGAGTAGCAATCAGCCCCAGCATTTT.